Listed below are T cell receptor beta chains from one sample, sequenced in a study of T cells after yellow fever vaccination. Via MiXCR, TCRdb re-called the 5' RACE reads, giving one row per CDR3 protein. The sample contains roughly 350,000 distinct CDR3 sequences, about 4% of which appear only once. The sequences come from PBMCs, collected 5 days after the yellow fever booster vaccination. Receptors originate from a man aged 18 to 35 who received the YFV17D yellow fever vaccine. The CDR3 runs from the conserved cysteine through the conserved F or W. The D gene is left open where the match is weak. Only some rows state a clone size, as once, few, many or a class for expanded clones.

D,V,size,J,DNA,CDR3
TRBD1,TRBV18,many,TRBJ2-3,TGTGCCAGCTCTCGGACAGGGAGCACAGATACGCAGTATTTT,CASSRTGSTDTQYF
TRBD1,TRBV6-2/TRBV6-3,few,TRBJ2-2,TGTGCCAGCAGTCAGGGGGCAGCCGGGGAGCTGTTTTTT,CASSQGAAGELFF
-,TRBV4-3,few,TRBJ2-1,TGCGCCAGCAGCCAAGATAGTTTGTGGCCGAGCAATGAGCAGTTCTTC,CASSQDSLWPSNEQFF
-,TRBV10-3,many,TRBJ1-5,TGTGCCATCAGTGAGTTATGGAGTCAGCCCCAGCATTTT,CAISELWSQPQHF
-,TRBV20-1,-,TRBJ2-3,TGCAGTGCTAGAGATTTTGGGGGCCGGGTCACAGATACGCAGTATTTT,CSARDFGGRVTDTQYF
TRBD1,TRBV4-1,-,TRBJ1-1,TGCGCCAGCAGCCATGAAAGGGAGGGGGCTTGGAGCACTGAAGCTTTCTTT,CASSHEREGAWSTEAFF
-,TRBV20-1,many,TRBJ2-7,TGCAGTGCTAGAGATCGCAGGGGTGGGTACGAGCAGTACTTC,CSARDRRGGYEQYF
TRBD1,TRBV24-1,few,TRBJ2-3,TGTGCCACCAGTGATCGGGACAGGGATACGCAGTATTTT,CATSDRDRDTQYF
-,TRBV4-1,few,TRBJ2-3,TGCGCCAGCAGCCCTACTCCCGGTACGCAGTATTTT,CASSPTPGTQYF
-,TRBV28,many,TRBJ2-4,TGTGCCAGCAGTTTAGGGGGGTCAGCCAAAAACATTCAGTACTTC,CASSLGGSAKNIQYF
-,TRBV12-3/TRBV12-4,many,TRBJ1-5,TGTGCCAGCAGTGTGACAGTATATAGCAATCAGCCCCAGCATTTT,CASSVTVYSNQPQHF
-,TRBV6-2/TRBV6-3,few,TRBJ2-5,TGTGCCAGCAGTTACTCGATCCCGCGGGGAGAAGAGACCCAGTACTTC,CASSYSIPRGEETQYF
-,TRBV5-1,many,TRBJ1-1,TGCGCCAGCAGCTCGACTAGGACTTTTAGGCCTTTCTTT,CASSSTRTFRPFF
-,TRBV5-5,few,TRBJ1-4,TGTGCCAGCAGCCGGGGCAGGCCTAATGAAAAACTGTTTTTT,CASSRGRPNEKLFF
-,TRBV5-1,many,TRBJ2-5,TGCGCCAGCAGCTTGGTACCCCAAGAGACCCAGTACTTC,CASSLVPQETQYF
TRBD2,TRBV7-6,few,TRBJ2-3,TGTGCCAGCAGCAGACTAGCGGAACCCACAGATACGCAGTATTTT,CASSRLAEPTDTQYF
-,TRBV9,-,TRBJ1-2,TGTGCCAGCAGCGGGCGGGGGGCTGGACCTTATGGCTACACCTTC,CASSGRGAGPYGYTF
-,TRBV24-1,-,TRBJ2-6,TGTGCCACCAGTGATTCCTCTGGGGCCAACGTCCTGACTTTC,CATSDSSGANVLTF
-,TRBV12-3/TRBV12-4,-,TRBJ1-1,TGTGCCAGCAGTCGGAAAAACAGGGCTTCTGAAGCTTTCTTT,CASSRKNRASEAFF
TRBD2,TRBV6-1,-,TRBJ2-7,TGTGCCAGTATAGACGTAGCGGGGGGGAGCTCCTACGAGCAGTACTTC,CASIDVAGGSSYEQYF
TRBD2,TRBV11-1,many,TRBJ2-5,TGTGCCAGCAGCTTAGGCCGGCTAGCGGGGGGTCCTCAAGAGACCCAGTACTTC,CASSLGRLAGGPQETQYF
TRBD1,TRBV7-3,many,TRBJ1-1,TGTGCCACCAGACAGGGACTGAACACTGAAGCTTTCTTT,CATRQGLNTEAFF
-,TRBV7-2,few,TRBJ1-5,TGTGCCAGCAGCTTCTATGAGGGCAATCAGCCCCAGCATTTT,CASSFYEGNQPQHF
-,TRBV20-1,few,TRBJ1-5,TGCAGTGCTAGCCCCGGAAGGGGAAGCAATCAGCCCCAGCATTTT,CSASPGRGSNQPQHF
-,TRBV24-1,few,TRBJ2-3,TGTGCCACCAGTAAGTCAGGGGCGGGCACAGATACGCAGTATTTT,CATSKSGAGTDTQYF
-,TRBV18,-,TRBJ2-5,TGTGCCAGCTCACCAGCGGATCAAAAGACCCAGTACTTC,CASSPADQKTQYF
-,TRBV6-5,few,TRBJ1-2,TGTGCCAGCAGTTATGAGCAGGGCTATGGCTACACCTTC,CASSYEQGYGYTF
-,TRBV19,-,TRBJ2-5,TGTGCCAGTAGTTCTCCCTCCGGGACAACAGGGGAGACCCAGTACTTC,CASSSPSGTTGETQYF
TRBD1,TRBV28,many,TRBJ1-1,TGTGCCAGCAGTGCCTACGGGACAGGGGGCACTGAAGCTTTCTTT,CASSAYGTGGTEAFF
-,TRBV5-4,-,TRBJ2-2,TGTGCCAGCACCTTGGATAATGGGGTGACCGGGGAGCTGTTTTTT,CASTLDNGVTGELFF
-,TRBV29-1,many,TRBJ1-2,TGCAGCGTTGAAGGAGGGGCTGGAGCTAGGGGCTACACCTTC,CSVEGGAGARGYTF
TRBD2,TRBV4-2,few,TRBJ2-3,TGTGCCAGCAGCCAGTATAGCGGGGGGGCCGGGACAGATACGCAGTATTTT,CASSQYSGGAGTDTQYF
TRBD2,TRBV7-9,many,TRBJ2-1,TGTGCCAGCAGCACTAGCGGGGGCCCGAATGAGCAGTTCTTC,CASSTSGGPNEQFF
TRBD1,TRBV6-5,-,TRBJ1-4,TGTGCCAGCAGTACGGGACAGAACAATGAAAAACTGTTTTTT,CASSTGQNNEKLFF
-,TRBV7-6,-,TRBJ2-5,TGTGCCAGCAGCTACCTCCGTGGTACCGAGACCCAGTACTTC,CASSYLRGTETQYF
-,TRBV3-1,-,TRBJ2-1,TGTGCCAGCAGCCCGCGAGCAGCGCGATACAATGAGCAGTTCTTC,CASSPRAARYNEQFF
-,TRBV28,-,TRBJ1-1,TGTGCCAGCAGTTTATTTTACAGGGAAGCTTTCTTT,CASSLFYREAFF
-,TRBV7-2,many,TRBJ2-3,TGTGCCAGCAAAGTTATGGGGGCGGAGGATACGCAGTATTTT,CASKVMGAEDTQYF
TRBD2,TRBV9,-,TRBJ2-1,TGTGCCAGCAGCGTAGGGACTAGCGGGAGCTCCTACAATGAGCAGTTCTTC,CASSVGTSGSSYNEQFF
-,TRBV20-1,-,TRBJ1-2,TGCAGTGCTAGAGAATCAGCCAACTATGGCTACACCTTC,CSARESANYGYTF
-,TRBV20-1,few,TRBJ2-4,TGCAGTGCTGCACCCCGGGAGAGGGACAAACACCTGGTCAAAAACATTCAGTACTTC,CSAAPRERDKHLVKNIQYF
-,TRBV5-1,many,TRBJ1-5,TGCGCCAGCTCTCTCGACGGGAACAATCAGCCCCAGCATTTT,CASSLDGNNQPQHF
TRBD1,TRBV6-5,few,TRBJ1-1,TGTGCCAGCAGAACAACAGGGGTCGGGGGGAAAGCTTTCTTT,CASRTTGVGGKAFF
-,TRBV29-1,-,TRBJ2-1,TGCAGCGCGGGAAGCTCCTACAATGAGCAGTTCTTC,CSAGSSYNEQFF
-,TRBV5-5,many,TRBJ1-5,TGTGCCAGCAGCTTGGGGCAGAGGGGTCAGCCCCAGCATTTT,CASSLGQRGQPQHF
-,TRBV18,-,TRBJ1-5,TGTGCCAGCTCGGCGGTTCATAGCAATCAGCCCCAGCATTTT,CASSAVHSNQPQHF
-,TRBV2,-,TRBJ2-3,TGTGCCAGCGGCCTGGGAATGAGCACAGATACGCAGTATTTT,CASGLGMSTDTQYF
TRBD1,TRBV6-5,many,TRBJ1-2,TGTGCCAGCAGTTATGACATACAGGGGCACTATGGCTACACCTTC,CASSYDIQGHYGYTF